This entry concerns a single TCR beta chain. This sample is drawn from a study of cytomegalovirus exposure and HLA in healthy donors. Trimming at V came to 6 bases and at J to 0 bases, leaving 17 bases not matched to a gene. The germline V gene has CDR1 SNHLY and CDR2 FYNNEI. The CDR3 loop spans 20 amino acids. Use of 60 Vbeta and 13 Jbeta primers characterized the PCR. Profiling relied on immunoSEQ multiplex PCR, and the TCRdb table lists in-frame clones only, not all of them. Of about 130,000 clones listed, about 61% are singletons. The sample comprised PBMCs. This receptor was obtained from a woman in her thirties or forties in good health and CMV-seronegative. This chain joins TRBV2 and TRBJ1-6, with 7 bases fitting TRBD1. CDR3 sequence reads: CASSQADRVSVSSYNSPLHF. The CDR3 DNA reads as TGTGCCAGCAGCCAGGCTGACAGGGTTTCCGTTAGCTCCTATAATTCACCCCTCCACTTT.